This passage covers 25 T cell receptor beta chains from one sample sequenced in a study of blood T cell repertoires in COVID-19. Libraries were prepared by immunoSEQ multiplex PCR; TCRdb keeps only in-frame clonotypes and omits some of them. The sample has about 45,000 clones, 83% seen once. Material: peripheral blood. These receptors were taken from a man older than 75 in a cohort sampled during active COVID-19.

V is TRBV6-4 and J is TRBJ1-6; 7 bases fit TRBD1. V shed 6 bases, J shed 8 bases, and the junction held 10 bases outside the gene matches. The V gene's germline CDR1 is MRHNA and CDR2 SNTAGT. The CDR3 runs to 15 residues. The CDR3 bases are TGTGCCAGCAGCCCTCAGGGGGTCTGGGATTCACCCCTCCACTTT. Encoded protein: CASSPQGVWDSPLHF.

The CDR3 is CASSVDRGGSGDTQYF. For the CDR3, the DNA is TGTGCCAGCAGCGTAGACAGGGGCGGTTCGGGAGATACGCAGTATTTT. The chain has TRBV9 and TRBJ2-3, with 7 bases matching TRBD1. Germline values: CDR1 SGDLS, CDR2 YYNGEE. The CDR3 is 16 residues long. After removal of 0 bases from V and 5 bases from J, the junction contained 9 bases not matched to a gene.

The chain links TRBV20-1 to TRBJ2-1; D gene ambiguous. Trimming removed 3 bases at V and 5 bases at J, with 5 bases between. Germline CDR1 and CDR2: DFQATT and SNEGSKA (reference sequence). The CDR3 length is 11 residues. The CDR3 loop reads CSASKHNEQFF. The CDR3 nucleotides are TGCAGTGCTAGTAAGCACAATGAGCAGTTCTTC.

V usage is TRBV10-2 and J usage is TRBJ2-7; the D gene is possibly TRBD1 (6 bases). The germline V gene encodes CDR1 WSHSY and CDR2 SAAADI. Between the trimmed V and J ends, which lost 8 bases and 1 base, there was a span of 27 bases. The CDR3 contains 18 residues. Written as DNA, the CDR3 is TGCGCCAGCGGGACATTCCTTTGGGGCCATCCTTCTTCCTACGAGCAGTACTTC. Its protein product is CASGTFLWGHPSSYEQYF.

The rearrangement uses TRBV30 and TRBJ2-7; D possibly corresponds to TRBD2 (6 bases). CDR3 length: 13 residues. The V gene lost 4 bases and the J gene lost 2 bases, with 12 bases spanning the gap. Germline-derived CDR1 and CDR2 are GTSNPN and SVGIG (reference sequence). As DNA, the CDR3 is TGTGCCTGGAAGGTAGCGGCGACCTACGAGCAGTACTTC. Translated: CAWKVAATYEQYF.

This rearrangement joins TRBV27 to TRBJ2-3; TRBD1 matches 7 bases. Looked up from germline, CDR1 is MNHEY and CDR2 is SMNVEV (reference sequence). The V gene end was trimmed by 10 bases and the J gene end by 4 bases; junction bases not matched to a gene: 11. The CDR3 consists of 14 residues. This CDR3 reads CATEDRDVPDTQYF. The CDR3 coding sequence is TGTGCCACAGAAGACAGGGATGTTCCAGATACGCAGTATTTT.

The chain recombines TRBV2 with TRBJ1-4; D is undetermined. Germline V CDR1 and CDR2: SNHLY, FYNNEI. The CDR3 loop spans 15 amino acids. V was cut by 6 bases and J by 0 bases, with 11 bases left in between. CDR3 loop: CASRPPAATNEKLFF. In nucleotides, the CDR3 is TGTGCCAGCAGGCCCCCGGCGGCAACTAATGAAAAACTGTTTTTT.

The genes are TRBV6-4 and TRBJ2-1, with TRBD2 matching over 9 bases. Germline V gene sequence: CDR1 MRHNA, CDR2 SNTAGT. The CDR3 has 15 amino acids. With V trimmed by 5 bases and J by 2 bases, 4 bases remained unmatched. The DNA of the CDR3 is TGTGCCAGCAGTAAAGCGGGAGGCGCCTACAATGAGCAGTTCTTC. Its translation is CASSKAGGAYNEQFF.

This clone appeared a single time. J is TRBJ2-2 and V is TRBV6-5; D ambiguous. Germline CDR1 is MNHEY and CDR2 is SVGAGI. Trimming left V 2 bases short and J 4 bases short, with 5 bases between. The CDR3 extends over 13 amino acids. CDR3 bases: TGTGCCAGCAGTTACCCAGTCACCGGGGAGCTGTTTTTT. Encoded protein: CASSYPVTGELFF.

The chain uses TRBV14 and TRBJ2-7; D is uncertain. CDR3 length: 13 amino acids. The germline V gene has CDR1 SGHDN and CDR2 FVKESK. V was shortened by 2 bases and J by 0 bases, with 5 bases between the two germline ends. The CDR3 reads CASSQIVSYEQYF. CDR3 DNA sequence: TGTGCCAGCAGCCAAATAGTCTCCTACGAGCAGTACTTC.

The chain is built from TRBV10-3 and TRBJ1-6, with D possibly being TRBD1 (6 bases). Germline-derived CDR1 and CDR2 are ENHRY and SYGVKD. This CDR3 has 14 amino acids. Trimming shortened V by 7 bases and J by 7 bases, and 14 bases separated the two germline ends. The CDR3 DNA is TGTGCCATCAAGCCGGGCCAGGGGAATTCACCCCTCCACTTT. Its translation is CAIKPGQGNSPLHF.

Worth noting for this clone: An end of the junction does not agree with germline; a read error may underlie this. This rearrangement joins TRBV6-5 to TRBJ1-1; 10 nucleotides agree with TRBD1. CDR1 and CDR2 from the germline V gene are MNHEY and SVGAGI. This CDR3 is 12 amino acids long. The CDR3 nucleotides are TGTGCCAGCAGTACCCCCGGGACAGGGGAAACTTTT. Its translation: CASSTPGTGETF.

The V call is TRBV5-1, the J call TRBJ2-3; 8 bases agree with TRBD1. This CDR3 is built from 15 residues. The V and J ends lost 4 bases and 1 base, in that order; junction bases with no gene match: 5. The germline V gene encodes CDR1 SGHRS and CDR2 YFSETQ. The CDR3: CASSPPGQGTDTQYF. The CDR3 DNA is TGCGCCAGCAGCCCACCGGGACAGGGCACAGATACGCAGTATTTT.

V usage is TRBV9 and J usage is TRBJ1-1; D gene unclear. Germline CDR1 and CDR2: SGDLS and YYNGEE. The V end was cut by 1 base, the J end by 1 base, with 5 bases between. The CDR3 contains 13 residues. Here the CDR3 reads CASSVRGNTEAFF. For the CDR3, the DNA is TGTGCCAGCAGCGTACGCGGGAACACTGAAGCTTTCTTT.

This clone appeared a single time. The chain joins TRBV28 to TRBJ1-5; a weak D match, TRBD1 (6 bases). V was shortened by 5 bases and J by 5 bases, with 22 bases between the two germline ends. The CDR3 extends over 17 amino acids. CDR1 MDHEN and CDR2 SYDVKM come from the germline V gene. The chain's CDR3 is CASSPAPRDTVYQPQHF. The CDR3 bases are TGTGCCAGCAGTCCCGCCCCCCGGGACACAGTTTATCAGCCCCAGCATTTT.

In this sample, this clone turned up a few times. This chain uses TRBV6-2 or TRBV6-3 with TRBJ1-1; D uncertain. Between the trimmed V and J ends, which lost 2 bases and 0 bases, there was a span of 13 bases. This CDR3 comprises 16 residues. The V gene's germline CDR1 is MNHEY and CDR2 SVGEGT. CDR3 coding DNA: TGTGCCAGCAGTTACCGTCCCGGGGAACTGAACACTGAAGCTTTCTTT. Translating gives CASSYRPGELNTEAFF.

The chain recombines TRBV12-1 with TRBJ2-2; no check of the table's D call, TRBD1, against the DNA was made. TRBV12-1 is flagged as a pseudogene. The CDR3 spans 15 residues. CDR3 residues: CASSFQTGNTGELFF. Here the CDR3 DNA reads TGTGCCAGCAGCTTTCAGACAGGGAACACCGGGGAGCTGTTTTTT.

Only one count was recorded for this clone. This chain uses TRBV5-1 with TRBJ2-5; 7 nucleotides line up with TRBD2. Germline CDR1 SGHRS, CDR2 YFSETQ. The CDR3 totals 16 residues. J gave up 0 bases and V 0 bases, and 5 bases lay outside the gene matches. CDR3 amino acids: CASSLVGAGNQETQYF. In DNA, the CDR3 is TGCGCCAGCAGCTTGGTTGGAGCGGGGAACCAAGAGACCCAGTACTTC.

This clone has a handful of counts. CDR3 sequence (DNA): TGTGCCACCAGCAGAGCCCAGTCGGGTTACTATAATTCACCCCTCCACTTT. It codes for CATSRAQSGYYNSPLHF. This sequence joins TRBV15 and TRBJ1-6; unclear D gene. V lost 1 base and J 3 bases, leaving 13 bases between the germline ends. Germline V gene data show CDR1 as LNHNV and CDR2 as YYDKDF (reference sequence). The CDR3 covers 17 residues.

CDR3 in amino acids: CASGIPGTSGFYEQYF. The DNA of the CDR3 is TGTGCCAGCGGGATTCCTGGGACTAGCGGGTTTTACGAGCAGTACTTC. This chain connects TRBV27 to TRBJ2-7; 12 nucleotides match TRBD2. CDR1 and CDR2 (germline): MNHEY, SMNVEV (reference sequence). The CDR3 sequence is 16 residues long. V lost 8 bases, J lost 4 bases, and 12 bases stayed unmatched.

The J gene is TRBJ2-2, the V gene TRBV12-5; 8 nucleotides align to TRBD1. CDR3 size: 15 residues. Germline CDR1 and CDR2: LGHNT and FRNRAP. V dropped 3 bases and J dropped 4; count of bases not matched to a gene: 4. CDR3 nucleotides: TGTGCTAGTGGTTTCGGGACAGGACTCACCGGGGAGCTGTTTTTT. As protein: CASGFGTGLTGELFF.

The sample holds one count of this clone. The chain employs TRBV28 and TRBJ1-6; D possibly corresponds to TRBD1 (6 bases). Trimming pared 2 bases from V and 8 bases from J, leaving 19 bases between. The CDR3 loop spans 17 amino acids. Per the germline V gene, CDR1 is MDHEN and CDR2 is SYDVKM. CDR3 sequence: CASSLGAGVPTYSPLHF. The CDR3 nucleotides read TGTGCCAGCAGTTTAGGGGCAGGGGTCCCTACTTATTCACCCCTCCACTTT.

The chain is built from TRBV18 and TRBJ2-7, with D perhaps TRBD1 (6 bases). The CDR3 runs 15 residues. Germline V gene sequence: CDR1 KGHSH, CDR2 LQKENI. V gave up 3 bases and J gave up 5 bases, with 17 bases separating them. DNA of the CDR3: TGTGCCAGCTCACCCCAGACAGGCCGTGAACACGAGCAGTACTTC. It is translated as CASSPQTGREHEQYF.

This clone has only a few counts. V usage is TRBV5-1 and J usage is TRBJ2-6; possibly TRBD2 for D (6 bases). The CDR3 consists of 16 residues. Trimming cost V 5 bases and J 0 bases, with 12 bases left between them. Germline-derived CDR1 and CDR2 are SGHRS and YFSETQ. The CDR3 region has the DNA TGCGCCAGCAGTTCGGCGGGGATCTCTGGGGCCAACGTCCTGACTTTC. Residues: CASSSAGISGANVLTF.

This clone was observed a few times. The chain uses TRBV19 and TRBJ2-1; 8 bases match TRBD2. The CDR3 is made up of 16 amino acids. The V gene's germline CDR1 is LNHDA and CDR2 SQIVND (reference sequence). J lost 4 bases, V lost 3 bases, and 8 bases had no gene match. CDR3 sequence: CASSMGRGGNYNEQFF. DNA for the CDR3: TGTGCCAGTAGTATGGGCCGGGGGGGCAATTACAATGAGCAGTTCTTC.